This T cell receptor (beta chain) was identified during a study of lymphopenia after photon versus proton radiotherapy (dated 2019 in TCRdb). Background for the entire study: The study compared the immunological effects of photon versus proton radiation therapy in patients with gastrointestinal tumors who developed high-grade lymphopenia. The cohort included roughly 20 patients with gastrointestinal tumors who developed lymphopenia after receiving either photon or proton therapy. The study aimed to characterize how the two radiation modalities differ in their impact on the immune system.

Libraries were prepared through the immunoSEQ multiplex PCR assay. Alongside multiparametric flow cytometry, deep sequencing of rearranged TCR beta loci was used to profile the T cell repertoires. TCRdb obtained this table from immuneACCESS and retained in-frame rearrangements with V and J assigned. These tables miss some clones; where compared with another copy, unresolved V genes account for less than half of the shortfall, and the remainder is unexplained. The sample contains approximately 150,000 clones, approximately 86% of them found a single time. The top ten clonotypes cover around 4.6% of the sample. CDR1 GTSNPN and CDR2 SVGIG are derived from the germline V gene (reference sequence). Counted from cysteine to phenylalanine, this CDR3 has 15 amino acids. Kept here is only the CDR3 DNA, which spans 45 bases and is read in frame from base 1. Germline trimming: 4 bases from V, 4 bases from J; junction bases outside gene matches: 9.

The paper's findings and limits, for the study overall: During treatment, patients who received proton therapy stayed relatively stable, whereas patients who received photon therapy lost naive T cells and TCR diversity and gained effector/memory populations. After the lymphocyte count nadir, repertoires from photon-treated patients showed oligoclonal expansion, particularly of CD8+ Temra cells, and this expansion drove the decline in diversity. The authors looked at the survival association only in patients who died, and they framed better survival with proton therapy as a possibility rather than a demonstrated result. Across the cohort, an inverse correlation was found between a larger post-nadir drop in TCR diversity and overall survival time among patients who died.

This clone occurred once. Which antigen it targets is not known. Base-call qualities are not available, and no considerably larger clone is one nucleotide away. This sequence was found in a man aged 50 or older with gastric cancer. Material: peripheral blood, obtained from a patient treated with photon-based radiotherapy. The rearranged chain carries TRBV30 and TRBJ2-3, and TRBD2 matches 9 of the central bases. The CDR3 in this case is CAWTLGSGSADTQYF. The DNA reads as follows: TGTGCCTGGACCCTTGGTAGCGGGAGTGCAGATACGCAGTATTTT.